This T cell receptor (beta chain) was recovered during a study of T cells in Graves' hyperthyroidism and ophthalmopathy. General study points: Clonotypes that were expanded in thyroid above 0.001 mostly appeared in blood too.

Uncontrolled infections, other autoimmune diseases, pregnancy or lactation led to exclusion of patients. The authors took PBMCs from 8.5 to 10 ml fresh peripheral blood. This clonotype was seen repeatedly, ten times or more. The antigen remains undetermined. The J segment lost 5 bases and the V segment lost 6 bases, leaving 5 bases of the junction unmatched. The CDR3 spans 13 residues. The germline V gene has CDR1 MNHNS and CDR2 SASEGT. TCR beta CDR3 regions were amplified from RNA transcripts. With the HTBI primer set, the TCR CDR3 went through a first round of RT-PCR. TCRdb redid the calling of the multiplex PCR reads with MiXCR, one entry per CDR3 protein. The sample records some 570,000 distinct CDR3 sequences, 12% to 15% being singletons.

The sequence came from a woman aged 18-35 years with Graves' ophthalmopathy. Sequencing used blood. The chain couples TRBV6-1 to TRBJ1-1; TRBD1 agrees at 8 bases. The CDR3 DNA sequence: TGTGCCAGCAGACTACAGGGGGGAACTGAAGCTTTCTTT. Amino acid sequence: CASRLQGGTEAFF.